This record looks at one T cell receptor beta chain sequence and its context. As yet, its antigen is unknown. The time point denotes: newly diagnosed GD, antithyroid drugs for less than 3 months. With RNA extracted from PBMCs as input, the TCR library was made. The record originates from a study of regulatory T cells in long-lasting Graves disease. Study findings and constraints: Gene preferences differed: TRBV28, TRBJ1-2, TRBJ2-5 in persistent cases.

V shed 4 bases, J shed 7 bases, and the junction held 1 base outside the gene matches. The CDR3 covers 13 residues. Germline assignment: CDR1 DFQATT and CDR2 SNEGSKA (reference sequence). Combining iRepertoire HTBI primers with Arm-PCR of CDR3 regions, the authors built TCR beta libraries. TCRdb redid the calling of the multiplex PCR reads with MiXCR, one entry per CDR3 protein. Among some 410,000 distinct CDR3 sequences listed, about a sixth were seen once. The same specimen was also included in a second study, on T cells in Graves' hyperthyroidism and ophthalmopathy. That work states: A set of HTBI primers served as the primers for a first-round RT-PCR of the TCR CDR3. Ophthalmopathy onset followed model prediction by a median about seven months.

This sequence was found in a woman aged 25-40 years with Graves disease. The chain recombines TRBV20-1 with TRBJ1-6; 10 nucleotides line up with TRBD1. Sequenced material: peripheral blood mononuclear cells (PBMCs), taken at new diagnosis, from a patient treated with antithyroid drugs. The CDR3 region is CSAMGQGNSPLHF. In nucleotides, the CDR3 is TGCAGTGCTATGGGACAGGGGAATTCACCCCTCCACTTT.